Presented here are 15 T cell receptor beta chains from one specimen sequenced in a study of blood T cell repertoires in COVID-19. The assay was immunoSEQ multiplex PCR, and TCRdb's table has in-frame clones only and misses some. The table has 200,000 to 300,000 clones, around 89% seen once. The sample taken for sequencing was PBMCs or T cells enriched from blood (not recorded which). The receptors originated from a woman aged 30 to 39 who had recovered from COVID-19.

The V gene is TRBV5-6, the J gene TRBJ1-1, with D perhaps matching TRBD1 (6 bases). Trimming removed 0 bases from V and 5 bases from J, with 11 bases in between. The CDR3 contains 14 residues. Germline V gene data show CDR1 as SGHDT and CDR2 as YYEEEE. The CDR3 is CASSLVAGETEAFF. Here the CDR3 DNA reads TGTGCCAGCAGCTTGGTGGCAGGGGAGACTGAAGCTTTCTTT. The variable domain in full, completed from reference TRBV5-6 and TRBJ1-1, reads DAGVTQSPTHLIKTRGQQVTLRCSPKSGHDTVSWYQQALGQGPQFIFQYYEEEERQRGNFPDRFSGHQFPNYSSELNVNALLLGDSALYLCASSLVAGETEAFFGQGTRLTVV.

The chain combines TRBV28 with TRBJ1-2; the match to TRBD1 covers 8 bases. The germline V gene encodes CDR1 MDHEN and CDR2 SYDVKM. The ends lost 7 bases at V and 2 bases at J; junction bases unmatched: 6. There are 14 residues in the CDR3. The DNA of the CDR3 is TGTGCCAGCATACAGGGGGGCCTGAACTATGGCTACACCTTC. Translation gives CASIQGGLNYGYTF.

The gene calls are TRBV4-3 and TRBJ1-5, with D possibly being TRBD1 (5 bases). V lost 0 bases and J 3 bases, leaving 9 bases between the germline ends. This CDR3 is built from 15 residues. CDR1 and CDR2 from the germline V gene are LGHNA and YSLEER. CDR3 protein: CASSQDPGVNQPQHF. For the CDR3, the DNA is TGCGCCAGCAGCCAAGATCCGGGGGTCAATCAGCCCCAGCATTTT.

The chain employs TRBV5-1 and TRBJ2-2, with D possibly matching TRBD2 (5 bases). V was cut by 3 bases and J by 8 bases, with 17 bases left in between. Germline V lookup: CDR1 SGHRS, CDR2 YFSETQ. The CDR3 extends over 15 amino acids. Here the CDR3 reads CASSSGRGSEGELFF. The CDR3 coding sequence is TGCGCCAGCAGCTCCGGACGGGGATCTGAGGGGGAGCTGTTTTTT.

The V call is TRBV27, the J call TRBJ1-1, with a tentative D call TRBD1 (6 bases). The CDR3 extends over 14 amino acids. CDR1 and CDR2 from the germline V gene are MNHEY and SMNVEV (reference sequence). The V and J ends lost 3 bases and 4 bases respectively, with 12 bases between them. CDR3 in amino acids: CASSFGGARTEAFF. The CDR3 DNA reads TGTGCCAGCAGTTTTGGGGGGGCCCGCACTGAAGCTTTCTTT.

This chain uses TRBV5-4 with TRBJ2-5; 11 bases are shared with TRBD2. The CDR3 covers 15 residues. J was trimmed by 5 bases and V by 2 bases; bases with no gene match: 5. The germline V gene has CDR1 SGHNT and CDR2 YYREEE (reference sequence). The DNA of the CDR3 is TGTGCCAGCAGCTTACGGACTAGCGGGTCGGAGACCCAGTACTTC. This gives the protein CASSLRTSGSETQYF.

This clone was seen repeatedly, ten times or more. The chain combines TRBV7-9 with TRBJ2-5, with 8 bases matching TRBD2. Trimming took 1 base from V and 5 from J; bases not matched to a gene: 12. Germline V gene data show CDR1 as SEHNR and CDR2 as FQNEAQ (reference sequence). CDR3 length: 17 amino acids. The CDR3 here is CASSLGSSGLGVETQYF. The CDR3, as DNA: TGTGCCAGCAGCTTAGGGTCTAGCGGGTTGGGTGTGGAGACCCAGTACTTC.

The chain has TRBV30 and TRBJ2-1, with 7 nucleotides matching TRBD2. Germline V gives CDR1 GTSNPN, CDR2 SVGIG (reference sequence). The CDR3 runs to 15 residues. The trim removed 6 bases at V and 3 bases at J, leaving 11 bases unmatched. This CDR3 reads CACLSTSRNYNEQFF. The CDR3 DNA sequence: TGTGCCTGCTTATCGACTAGCCGAAACTACAATGAGCAGTTCTTC.

A single count supports this clone. V and J are TRBV7-2 and TRBJ2-7, with a possible D match to TRBD1 (5 bases). The germline CDR1 and CDR2 sequences are SGHTA and FQGNSA. Trimming pared 1 base from V and 3 bases from J, leaving 10 bases between. This CDR3 has 14 amino acids. The CDR3 DNA is TGTGCCAGCAGCTTAGTGGCAGGGAACTACGAGCAGTACTTC. Protein product: CASSLVAGNYEQYF.

A few counts support this clone. The chain carries TRBV12-5 and TRBJ2-2; unclear D gene. Trimming left V 4 bases short and J 4 bases short, with 7 bases between. The CDR3 length is 13 residues. CDR1 and CDR2 from the germline V gene are LGHNT and FRNRAP. The CDR3 loop reads CASGSSGTGELFF. The CDR3 bases are TGTGCTAGTGGTTCCTCGGGCACCGGGGAGCTGTTTTTT. Full variable domain (outside the CDR3, taken from reference TRBV12-5 and TRBJ2-2): DARVTQTPRHKVTEMGQEVTMRCQPILGHNTVFWYRQTMMQGLELLAYFRNRAPLDDSGMPKDRFSAEMPDATLATLKIQPSEPRDSAVYFCASGSSGTGELFFGEGSRLTVL.

This sequence joins TRBV28 and TRBJ2-7; no clear D. CDR3 size: 13 residues. The germline V gene has CDR1 MDHEN and CDR2 SYDVKM. V lost 4 bases to trimming and J lost 4 bases, with 11 bases between them. The CDR3 bases are TGTGCCAGCAGTTCGCCAACATTATACGAGCAGTACTTC. Translation gives CASSSPTLYEQYF.

The rearrangement uses TRBV2 and TRBJ1-2, with D perhaps matching TRBD1 (5 bases). CDR3 length: 17 residues. Germline CDR1 and CDR2: SNHLY and FYNNEI. Trimming took off 0 bases at V and 2 bases at J, with 16 bases between the two ends. CDR3 nucleotide sequence: TGTGCCAGCAGTGAAGCGGGCCGAAACAGGCCAAACTATGGCTACACCTTC. Amino acid sequence: CASSEAGRNRPNYGYTF.

The genes are TRBV7-9 and TRBJ1-5, with D unresolved. This CDR3 is 12 amino acids long. V lost 5 bases, J lost 3 bases, and 5 bases lay in between. Germline V gene data show CDR1 as SEHNR and CDR2 as FQNEAQ (reference sequence). CDR3 DNA sequence: TGTGCCAGCAGCCGAGACAATCAGCCCCAGCATTTT. Translation gives CASSRDNQPQHF.

The rearrangement uses TRBV3-1 (or the pseudogene TRBV3-2) and TRBJ1-3, with 8 bases lining up with TRBD1. The length of the CDR3 is 15 residues. The ends lost 2 bases at V and 4 bases at J; junction bases unmatched: 4. Germline V gene lookup returns CDR1 LGHDT and CDR2 YNNKEL (reference sequence). CDR3 bases: TGTGCCAGCAGCCAACGACAGGGGACAGGAAACACCATATATTTT. Translated: CASSQRQGTGNTIYF.

The chain is built from TRBV30 and TRBJ1-1, with D possibly being TRBD1 (5 bases). The CDR3 has 12 residues. Looked up from germline, CDR1 is GTSNPN and CDR2 is SVGIG (reference sequence). Trimming took 5 bases from V and 2 from J, leaving 9 bases between them. CDR3 residues: CAWDSFNTEAFF. DNA for the CDR3: TGTGCCTGGGACAGCTTTAACACTGAAGCTTTCTTT.